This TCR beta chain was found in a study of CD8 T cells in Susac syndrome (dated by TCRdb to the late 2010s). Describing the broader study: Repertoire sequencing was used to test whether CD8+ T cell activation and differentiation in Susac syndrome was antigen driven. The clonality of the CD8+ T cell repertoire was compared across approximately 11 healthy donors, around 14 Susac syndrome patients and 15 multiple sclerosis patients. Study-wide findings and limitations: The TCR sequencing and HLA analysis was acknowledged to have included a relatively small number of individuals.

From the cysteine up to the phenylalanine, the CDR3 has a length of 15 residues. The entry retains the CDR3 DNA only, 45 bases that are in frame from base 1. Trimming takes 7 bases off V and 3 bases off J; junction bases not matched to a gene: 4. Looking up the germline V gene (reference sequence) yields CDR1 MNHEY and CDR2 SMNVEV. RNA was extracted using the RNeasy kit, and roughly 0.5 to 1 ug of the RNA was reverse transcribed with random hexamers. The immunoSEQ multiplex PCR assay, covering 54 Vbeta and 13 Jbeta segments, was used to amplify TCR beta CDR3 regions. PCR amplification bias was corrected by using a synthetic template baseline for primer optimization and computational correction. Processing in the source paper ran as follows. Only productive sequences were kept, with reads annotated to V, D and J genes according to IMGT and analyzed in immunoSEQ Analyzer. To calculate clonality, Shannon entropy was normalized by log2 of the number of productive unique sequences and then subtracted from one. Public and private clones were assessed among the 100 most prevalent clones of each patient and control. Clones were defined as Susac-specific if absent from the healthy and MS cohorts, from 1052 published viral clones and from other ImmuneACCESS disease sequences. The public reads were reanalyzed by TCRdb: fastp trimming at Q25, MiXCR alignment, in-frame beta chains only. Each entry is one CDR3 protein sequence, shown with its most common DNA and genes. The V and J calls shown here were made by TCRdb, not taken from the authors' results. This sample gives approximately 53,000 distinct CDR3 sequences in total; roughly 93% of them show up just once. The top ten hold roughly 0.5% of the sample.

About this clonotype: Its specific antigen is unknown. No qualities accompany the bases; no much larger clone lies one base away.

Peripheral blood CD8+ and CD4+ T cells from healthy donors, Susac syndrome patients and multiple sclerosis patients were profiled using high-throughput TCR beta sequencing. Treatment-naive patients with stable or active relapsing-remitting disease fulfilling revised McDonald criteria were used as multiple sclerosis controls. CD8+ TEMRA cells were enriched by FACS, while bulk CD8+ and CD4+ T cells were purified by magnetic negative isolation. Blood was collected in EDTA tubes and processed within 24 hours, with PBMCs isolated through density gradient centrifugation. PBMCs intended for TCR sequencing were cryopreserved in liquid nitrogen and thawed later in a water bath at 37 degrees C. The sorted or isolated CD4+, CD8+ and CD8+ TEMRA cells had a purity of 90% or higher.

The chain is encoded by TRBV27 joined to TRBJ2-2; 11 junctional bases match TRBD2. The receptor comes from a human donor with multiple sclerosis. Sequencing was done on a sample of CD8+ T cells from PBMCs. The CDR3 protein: CASIATSGDTGELFF. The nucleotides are TGTGCCAGCATAGCGACTAGCGGGGACACCGGGGAGCTGTTTTTT.